This T cell receptor beta chain was recorded in a study of CD8 T cells in Susac syndrome. An input of roughly 0.5 to 1 ug of RNA was subjected to reverse transcription using random hexamers. MiXCR, applied by TCRdb to the immunoSEQ multiplex PCR reads, yields one record per CDR3 protein. The table has a few hundred thousand distinct CDR3 sequences, roughly 94% seen once; the top ten hold less than 0.08%. The table lists this clonotype with a few counts. The V and J ends lost 4 bases and 7 bases respectively, with 11 bases between them. There are 12 residues in the CDR3. The sequence derives from a human donor with multiple sclerosis. The chain combines TRBV23-1 with TRBJ2-7; TRBD1 might be the D (6 bases). TRBV23-1 is given ORF status, its function remaining uncertain. Sequencing input: CD4+ T cells from PBMCs. The CDR3 spells CASSLGGREQYF. The CDR3 DNA sequence: TGCGCCAGCAGTCTAGGGGGTAGAGAGCAGTACTTC.